The 8 T cell receptor beta chains given below trace back to one sample, sequenced in a study of shared clonotypes between healthy human individuals. Repertoires were generated with immunoSEQ multiplex PCR, while TCRdb's copy carries only in-frame clones and drops some. The sample consists of about 490,000 clones, 76% of them appearing once. Sequencing used PBMCs. Every receptor here comes from a woman between 40 and 50 years old in good health. Some clones in this sample may be carry-over from other donors' samples.

The chain couples TRBV9 to TRBJ2-7, with TRBD2 matching over 10 bases. In germline, CDR1 is SGDLS, CDR2 YYNGEE. CDR3 size: 15 residues. V dropped 4 bases and J dropped 0; count of bases not matched to a gene: 4. This chain's CDR3 is CASSSGLADSYEQYF. The DNA of the CDR3 is TGTGCCAGCAGCTCAGGACTAGCGGACTCCTACGAGCAGTACTTC.

This clone was detected once. The chain is built from TRBV5-1 and TRBJ2-1; 10 nucleotides align to TRBD1. Looked up from germline, CDR1 is SGHRS and CDR2 is YFSETQ. The V gene end was trimmed by 4 bases and the J gene end by 10 bases; junction bases not matched to a gene: 11. There are 15 residues in the CDR3. CDR3 in amino acids: CASSLTGGEPPEQFF. DNA for the CDR3: TGCGCCAGCAGCCTGACAGGGGGCGAACCTCCCGAGCAGTTCTTC.

This clone showed up many times. The genes are TRBV4-1 and TRBJ2-5, with D possibly TRBD2 on 5 matching bases. The CDR3 has 14 residues. The V gene's germline CDR1 is MGHRA and CDR2 YSYEKL. Trimming left V 2 bases short and J 7 bases short, with 14 bases between. This CDR3 reads CASSQYVTRGTQYF. CDR3 coding DNA: TGCGCCAGCAGCCAATATGTGACACGGGGGACCCAGTACTTC.

The gene calls are TRBV7-9 and TRBJ1-1; the D is unclear. Trimming removed 5 bases at V and 4 bases at J, with 11 bases between. The germline CDR1 and CDR2 sequences are SEHNR and FQNEAQ (reference sequence). This CDR3 contains 13 residues. The CDR3 nucleotides are TGTGCCAGCAGCCCAACCCTAAGCACTGAAGCTTTCTTT. Its translation: CASSPTLSTEAFF.

This rearrangement joins TRBV6-1 to TRBJ1-1; tentatively, D is TRBD1 (5 bases). The CDR3 runs to 15 residues. Germline lookup yields CDR1 MNHNS and CDR2 SASEGT. The V end lost 2 bases, the J end lost 4 bases, and 14 bases lay between the germline ends. The CDR3 coding sequence is TGTGCCAGCAGTGAATACCACGGGGGTCCCACTGAAGCTTTCTTT. Translating it yields CASSEYHGGPTEAFF.

This clone has only a few counts. V gene TRBV6-5 combines with J gene TRBJ2-7; TRBD2 matches at 8 bases. Germline CDR1 is MNHEY and CDR2 is SVGAGI. V lost 8 bases and J lost 3; bases outside the gene matches: 9. The CDR3 is 14 amino acids. This CDR3 reads CASRTRGRLYEQYF. CDR3 DNA sequence: TGTGCCAGCCGTACCCGCGGGAGGCTCTACGAGCAGTACTTC.

The J gene is TRBJ2-7, the V gene TRBV5-1; D might be TRBD2 (6 bases). The CDR3 runs to 14 residues. Trimming stripped 4 bases from V and 8 bases from J, with 19 bases between. The germline V gene has CDR1 SGHRS and CDR2 YFSETQ. The CDR3 loop is CASSRRDFSDQQYF. CDR3 bases: TGCGCCAGCAGCCGACGGGACTTCTCGGATCAGCAGTACTTC.

This clone was seen a single time. The junction does not match germline at one end; this may be a read error. The gene calls are TRBV27 and TRBJ2-3, with D perhaps matching TRBD2 (6 bases). Germline V gene sequence: CDR1 MNHEY, CDR2 SMNVEV (reference sequence). This CDR3 spans 17 amino acids. The DNA of the CDR3 is TGTGCCAGCAGCTTATATGGGCGGGGCGGTCCCCCGGATACGCAGTATTTT. It translates to CASSLYGRGGPPDTQYF.